What follows is one T cell receptor beta chain and its context. The data stem from a study of T cell changes during pregnancy in multiple sclerosis. The CDR3 loop spans 14 amino acids. Trimming shortened V by 4 bases and J by 5 bases, and 12 bases separated the two germline ends. Per the germline V gene, CDR1 is SGHRS and CDR2 is YFSETQ. Data came from immunoSEQ multiplex PCR; TCRdb stores just in-frame clones and leaves some out. This sample carries tens of thousands of clones, roughly 90% of them seen once, and the ten largest clones take 0.55% to 0.7%. The clonotype was recovered from a female donor with multiple sclerosis, enrolled in a pregnancy study. The J gene is TRBJ2-2, the V gene TRBV5-1; D not resolved. The material was CD4+ T cells from peripheral blood mononuclear cells, obtained before pregnancy. The CDR3 DNA sequence: TGCGCCAGCAGCGCCTTTGCTCAGACCGGGGAGCTGTTTTTT. It is translated as CASSAFAQTGELFF. Based on the CDR3 plus reference TRBV5-1 and TRBJ2-2, the full variable domain is KAGVTQTPRYLIKTRGQQVTLSCSPISGHRSVSWYQQTPGQGLQFLFEYFSETQRNKGNFPGRFSGRQFSNSRSEMNVSTLELGDSALYLCASSAFAQTGELFFGEGSRLTVL.